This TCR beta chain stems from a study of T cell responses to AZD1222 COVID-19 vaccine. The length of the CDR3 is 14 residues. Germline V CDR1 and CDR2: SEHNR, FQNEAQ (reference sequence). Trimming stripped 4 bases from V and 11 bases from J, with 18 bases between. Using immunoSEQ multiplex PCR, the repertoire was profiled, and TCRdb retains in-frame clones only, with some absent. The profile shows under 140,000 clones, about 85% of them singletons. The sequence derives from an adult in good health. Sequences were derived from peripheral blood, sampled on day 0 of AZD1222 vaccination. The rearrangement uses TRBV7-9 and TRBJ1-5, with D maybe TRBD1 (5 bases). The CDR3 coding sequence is TGTGCCAGCAGCTCAGACAGTCCGGGGGGGTCCCAGCATTTT. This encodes CASSSDSPGGSQHF.